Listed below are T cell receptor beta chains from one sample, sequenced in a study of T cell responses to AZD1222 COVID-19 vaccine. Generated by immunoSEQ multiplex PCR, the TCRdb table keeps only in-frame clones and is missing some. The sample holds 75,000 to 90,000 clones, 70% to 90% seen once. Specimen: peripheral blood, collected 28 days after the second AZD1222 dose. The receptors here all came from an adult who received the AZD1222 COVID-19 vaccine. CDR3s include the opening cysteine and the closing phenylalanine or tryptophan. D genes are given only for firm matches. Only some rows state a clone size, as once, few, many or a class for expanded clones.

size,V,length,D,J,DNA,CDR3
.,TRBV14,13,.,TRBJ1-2,TGTGCCAGCAGCCAAGCTTCCAGCTATGGCTACACCTTC,CASSQASSYGYTF
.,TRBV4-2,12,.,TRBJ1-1,TGTGCCAGCAGCCAAGATCCAGCCACCCTGCTCTTT,CASSQDPATLLF
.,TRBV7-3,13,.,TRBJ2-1,TGTGCCAGCAGCAGGAGTCTCTACAATGAGCAGTTCTTC,CASSRSLYNEQFF
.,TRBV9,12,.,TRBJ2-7,TGTGCCAGCAGCCCCGGACTCTACGAGCAGTACTTC,CASSPGLYEQYF
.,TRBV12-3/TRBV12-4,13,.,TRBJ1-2,TGTGCCAGCAGTTTACTGTTAGGCGGAGGCTACACCTTC,CASSLLLGGGYTF
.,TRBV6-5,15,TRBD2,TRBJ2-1,TGTGCCAGCAGGGATAGCGGGGGGGCCTACAATGAGCAGTTCTTC,CASRDSGGAYNEQFF
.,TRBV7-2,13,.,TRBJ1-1,TGTGCCAGCAGCGCCGGGTGGGGCACTGAAGCTTTCTTT,CASSAGWGTEAFF
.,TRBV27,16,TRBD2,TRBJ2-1,TGTGCCAGCAGTTCTTCAGCGGGAGCTGGGTACAATGAGCAGTTCTTC,CASSSSAGAGYNEQFF
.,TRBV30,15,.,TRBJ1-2,TGTGCCTGGAGTCCCGGGGTGGGGGATGGCTATGGCTACACCTTC,CAWSPGVGDGYGYTF
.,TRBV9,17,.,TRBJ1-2,TGTGCCAGCAGCGTAGTACCAACCGTAGGGGGTTCCTATGGCTACACCTTC,CASSVVPTVGGSYGYTF
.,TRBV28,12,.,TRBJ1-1,TGTGCCAGCTTGAGGACAGCCACTGAAGCTTTCTTT,CASLRTATEAFF
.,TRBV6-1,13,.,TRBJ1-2,TGTGCCAGCAGTGAAGCGCTGAGGCTTGGCTACACCTTC,CASSEALRLGYTF
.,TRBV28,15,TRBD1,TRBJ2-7,TGTGCCAGCAGTGGGCCCGGGACAGGGATATACGAGCAGTACTTC,CASSGPGTGIYEQYF
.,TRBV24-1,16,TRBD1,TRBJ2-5,TGTGCCACCAGTGATTTCGGGACAGGGGACCAAGAGACCCAGTACTTC,CATSDFGTGDQETQYF
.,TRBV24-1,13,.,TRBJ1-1,TGTGCCACCAGGGGGGGACATAACACTGAAGCTTTCTTT,CATRGGHNTEAFF
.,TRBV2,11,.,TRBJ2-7,TGTGCCAGCAGCGAACAGAGCGAGCAGTACTTC,CASSEQSEQYF
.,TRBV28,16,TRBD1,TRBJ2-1,TGTGCCAGCAGACGCTCTGGGACAGCATCCTACAATGAGCAGTTCTTC,CASRRSGTASYNEQFF
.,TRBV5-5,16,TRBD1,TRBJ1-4,TGTGCCAGCAGCTTGCTTACAGGGGGTACTAATGAAAAACTGTTTTTT,CASSLLTGGTNEKLFF
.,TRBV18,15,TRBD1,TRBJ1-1,TGTGCCAGCTCAACGGGACAGGGGGTATGGACTGAAGCTTTCTTT,CASSTGQGVWTEAFF
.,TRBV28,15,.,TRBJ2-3,TGTGCCAGCAGTTTCGAGGAGGCGAGCACAGATACGCAGTATTTT,CASSFEEASTDTQYF
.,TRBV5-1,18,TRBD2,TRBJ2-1,TGCGCCAGCAGCTTGGCCGGGACTAGCGGGGGGCTCTACAATGAGCAGTTCTTC,CASSLAGTSGGLYNEQFF
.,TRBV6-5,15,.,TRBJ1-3,TGTGCCAGCAGTCCCGACAGGTTCTCTGGAAACACCATATATTTT,CASSPDRFSGNTIYF
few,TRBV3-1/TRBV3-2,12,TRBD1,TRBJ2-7,TGTGCCAGCAGCCGGACAGGGTTCGAGCAGTACTTC,CASSRTGFEQYF
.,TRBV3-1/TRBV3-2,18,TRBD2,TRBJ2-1,TGTGCCAGCAGCCAACCAGGGGGGCTAGCGGGAGTACGGAATGAGCAGTTCTTC,CASSQPGGLAGVRNEQFF
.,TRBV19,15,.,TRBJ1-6,TGTGCCAGTAGTATCGAGACAGCAAATAATTCACCCCTCCACTTT,CASSIETANNSPLHF
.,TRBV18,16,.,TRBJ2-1,TGTGCCAGCTCACCGCCAGGGTTAGCGTACTCCAATGAGCAGTTCTTC,CASSPPGLAYSNEQFF
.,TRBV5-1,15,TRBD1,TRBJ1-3,TGCGCCAGCAGTCCGGGACAGGGCAGGGAGCACACCATATATTTT,CASSPGQGREHTIYF
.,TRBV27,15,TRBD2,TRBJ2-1,TGTGCCAGCAGTTACGTGTCGGGAGGGCAGGGTGAGCAGTTCTTC,CASSYVSGGQGEQFF
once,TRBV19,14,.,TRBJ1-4,TGTGCCAGTAGCCCTATAGGGGTTGAGGAAAAACTGTTTTTT,CASSPIGVEEKLFF
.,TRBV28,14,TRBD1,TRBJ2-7,TGTGCCAGCAGTTCATCGGGACAGATCTACGAGCAGTACTTC,CASSSSGQIYEQYF
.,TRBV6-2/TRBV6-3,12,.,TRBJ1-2,TGTGCCAGCAGCCTATTTGGGCAGGGCTACACCTTC,CASSLFGQGYTF
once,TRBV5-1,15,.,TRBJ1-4,TGCGCCAGCAGCTTAAACGGTGCAACTAATGAAAAACTGTTTTTT,CASSLNGATNEKLFF
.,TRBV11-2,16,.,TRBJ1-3,TGTGCCAGCAGCCGAGATCAACTCTCCTCTGGAAACACCATATATTTT,CASSRDQLSSGNTIYF
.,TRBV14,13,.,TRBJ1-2,TGTGCCAGCAGCCAATGGCCCGCGAGGGGCTACACCTTC,CASSQWPARGYTF
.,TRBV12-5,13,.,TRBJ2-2,TGTGCTAGTGGTTTTCCCAACACCGGGGAGCTGTTTTTT,CASGFPNTGELFF
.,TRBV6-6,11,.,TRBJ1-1,TGTGCCAGCAGTCAGAAGACTGAAGCTTTCTTT,CASSQKTEAFF
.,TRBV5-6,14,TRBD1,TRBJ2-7,TGTGCCAGCAGCCCGGACAGGGCAACCTACGAGCAGTACTTC,CASSPDRATYEQYF
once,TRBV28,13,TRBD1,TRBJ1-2,TGTGCCAGCAGTCCGGGACAGCGCTATGGCTACACCTTC,CASSPGQRYGYTF
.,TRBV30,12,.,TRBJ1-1,TGTGCCTGGAGTGTAGGTCCTTATGAAGCTTTCTTT,CAWSVGPYEAFF
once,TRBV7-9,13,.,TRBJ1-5,TGTGCCAGCAGCCTAACAGGGTATCAGCCCCAGCATTTT,CASSLTGYQPQHF
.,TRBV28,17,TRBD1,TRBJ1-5,TGTGCCAGTCTCCGGGACAGGGGCGTCTATGGCAATCAGCCCCAGCATTTT,CASLRDRGVYGNQPQHF
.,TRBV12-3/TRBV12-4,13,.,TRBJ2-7,TGTGCCAGCAGTTTAAACCAGGGGAACGAGCAGTACTTC,CASSLNQGNEQYF
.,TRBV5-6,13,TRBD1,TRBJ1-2,TGTGCCAGCAGCTTACCGGGACAGCAAACCTTTTTTTTC,CASSLPGQQTFFF
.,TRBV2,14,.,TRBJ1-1,TGTGCCAGCACTTCAACTATAGGGAAAGGAGCCGCTTTCTTT,CASTSTIGKGAAFF
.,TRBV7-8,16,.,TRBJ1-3,TGTGCCAGCAGCTTAGTAGCAGGGATGGATGGAAACACCATATATTTT,CASSLVAGMDGNTIYF